The rows below give T cell receptor beta chains drawn from one sample of a study of GPR56 and killer-like receptors on CD4 memory cells. TCRdb reanalyzed the reads, giving one entry per CDR3 protein sequence and no DNA. The sample has a few thousand distinct CDR3 sequences; the top ten hold around 4.9%. The specimen sequenced was memory CD4+ T cells from blood. Receptor source: a human donor in good health. The CDR3 runs from the conserved cysteine through the conserved F or W. Rows may omit the clone size; those that give it use once, few, many or a size class.

cdr3_aa	j_call	v_call	clone_size
CASSMGLTDTQYF	TRBJ2-3	TRBV19	large
CASSLLGGSKIQYF	TRBJ2-7	TRBV6-1	-
CAWIGQGNSPLHF	TRBJ1-6	TRBV30	medium-sized
CASSLRVGGGNQPQHF	TRBJ1-5	TRBV28	-
CSAKDELDTQYF	TRBJ2-3	TRBV20-1	-
CASSQRSGVGETQYF	TRBJ2-5	TRBV14	-
CASSVDERTEAFF	TRBJ1-1	TRBV9	-
CSVRTQQNTEAFF	TRBJ1-1	TRBV29-1	medium-sized
CASSQVAASTDTQYF	TRBJ2-3	TRBV4-1	-
CASSPAPLAGTDTQYF	TRBJ2-3	TRBV18	-
CATSTQGRYEQYF	TRBJ2-7	TRBV24-1	medium-sized
CASSLGGSTGELFF	TRBJ2-2	TRBV7-2	large
CASRGANEEKLFF	TRBJ1-4	TRBV6-5	large
CASSPWFYEQYF	TRBJ2-7	TRBV7-2	medium-sized
CASSLPGGLEKLFF	TRBJ1-4	TRBV11-2	-
CASSRSPPGQGGQPQHF	TRBJ1-5	TRBV4-1	-
CASSPASGARNTIYF	TRBJ1-3	TRBV18	medium-sized
CASSLDGSRGREGNYGYTF	TRBJ1-2	TRBV7-2	-
CASSLGASSGQIIQETQYF	TRBJ2-5	TRBV4-2	-
CASSRTGLANTEAFF	TRBJ1-1	TRBV28	medium-sized
CASSFWMREQYF	TRBJ2-7	TRBV5-4	-
CSARVTGTGYGYTF	TRBJ1-2	TRBV20-1	-
CASSLALRGSGVNF	TRBJ2-3	TRBV7-2	-
CASSQDTRRGTMRYNEQFF	TRBJ2-1	TRBV14	-
CASSWRYSYEQYF	TRBJ2-7	TRBV11-1	-
CASSPGPDSSYEQYF	TRBJ2-7	TRBV11-2	-
CASSFSRGNTEAFF	TRBJ1-1	TRBV2	-
CASSRGTVNTGELFF	TRBJ2-2	TRBV7-2	large
CASSFNRGPYNEQFF	TRBJ2-1	TRBV12-3/TRBV12-4	medium-sized
CASSIGRSGGTQYF	TRBJ2-3	TRBV19	large
CASSQPGVPNEKLFF	TRBJ1-4	TRBV4-2	-
CASSLPHSSEAFF	TRBJ1-1	TRBV11-1	medium-sized
CASSYSRTEGSRREQFF	TRBJ2-1	TRBV6-5	medium-sized
CASSEHGTGGALAFF	TRBJ1-1	TRBV25-1	-
CASSRAGGSNEKLFF	TRBJ1-4	TRBV7-9	medium-sized
CASSKGGPGTDTQYF	TRBJ2-3	TRBV7-2	-
CSARDYIHWDGYTF	TRBJ1-2	TRBV20-1	-
CASSLDQFNEKLFF	TRBJ1-4	TRBV5-4	medium-sized
CASSFQGTANSPLHF	TRBJ1-6	TRBV7-2	large
CASSLGNQGYTIYF	TRBJ1-3	TRBV5-1	-
CASSHPPGETAGYGYTF	TRBJ1-2	TRBV4-1	-
CASERRPQGETQYF	TRBJ2-5	TRBV6-2/TRBV6-3	medium-sized
CASAGTSSYEQYF	TRBJ2-7	TRBV4-1	-
CATSRVSRDGSEQYF	TRBJ2-7	TRBV15	-
CASSTEGPHTIYF	TRBJ1-3	TRBV28	-
CASSPSGGEGQETQYF	TRBJ2-5	TRBV18	-
CASTGTSGSYEQYF	TRBJ2-7	TRBV7-2	medium-sized
CASSLRDRADGYTF	TRBJ1-2	TRBV27	large
CAISDFGFTDTQYF	TRBJ2-3	TRBV10-3	large
CASSSQSLVAGANVLTF	TRBJ2-6	TRBV7-3	-
CASSRDGSTDTQYF	TRBJ2-3	TRBV7-3	medium-sized
CASSGQGAGTGELFF	TRBJ2-2	TRBV5-6	medium-sized
CASSHGADNQPQHF	TRBJ1-5	TRBV5-5	medium-sized
CASSPPQSSGANVLTF	TRBJ2-6	TRBV9	medium-sized